The 18 T cell receptor beta chains in this list originate from one sample, sequenced in a study of blood T cell repertoires in COVID-19. The assay was immunoSEQ multiplex PCR, and TCRdb's table has in-frame clones only and misses some. This sample has tens of thousands of clones, with approximately 91% found just once. The source material was peripheral blood. Receptors originate from a human donor in a cohort sampled during active COVID-19.

The V and J genes are TRBV7-6 and TRBJ2-7; 9 nucleotides match TRBD1. V lost 5 bases and J lost 7; bases outside the gene matches: 9. Germline V CDR1 and CDR2: SGHVS, FNYEAQ. This CDR3 spans 14 amino acids. The CDR3 protein is CASSHRDRVGEQYF. The CDR3 region has the DNA TGTGCCAGCAGCCATAGGGACAGGGTAGGAGAGCAGTACTTC.

This chain joins TRBV5-1 and TRBJ2-3; TRBD1 might be the D (6 bases). Germline values: CDR1 SGHRS, CDR2 YFSETQ. The germline V and J ends were trimmed by 4 bases and 2 bases, with 11 bases remaining between them. The CDR3 is 14 residues long. The CDR3 nucleotides read TGCGCCAGCAGCCCGCCAGGGGCCACAGATACGCAGTATTTT. Translated, it gives CASSPPGATDTQYF.

V usage is TRBV5-1 and J usage is TRBJ2-5; possible D gene TRBD1, 5 bases. The germline V gene has CDR1 SGHRS and CDR2 YFSETQ. The ends were cut back, 5 bases at V and 0 bases at J, with 11 bases in the middle. CDR3 length: 14 residues. CDR3 nucleotides: TGCGCCAGCAGTGTACAGGACCACCAAGAGACCCAGTACTTC. Protein product: CASSVQDHQETQYF.

This clone has only one observation. The chain joins TRBV18 to TRBJ1-1; D possibly corresponds to TRBD1 (5 bases). Per germline, CDR1 KGHSH and CDR2 LQKENI. The CDR3 spans 14 residues. Trimming took 2 bases from V and 0 from J, leaving 7 bases between them. The CDR3 DNA reads as TGTGCCAGCTCACCAAACAGGATGAACACTGAAGCTTTCTTT. Translating gives CASSPNRMNTEAFF.

The V and J genes are TRBV5-4 and TRBJ2-3; TRBD2 agrees at 7 bases. The CDR3 runs 17 residues. Germline V gives CDR1 SGHNT, CDR2 YYREEE (reference sequence). After removal of 4 bases from V and 3 bases from J, the junction contained 14 bases not matched to a gene. CDR3 bases: TGTGCCAGCAGCCCCCCCTGGGGGGAGGGCGGGACAGATACGCAGTATTTT. It encodes CASSPPWGEGGTDTQYF.

This rearrangement joins TRBV7-6 to TRBJ2-2; 7 bases align to TRBD1. CDR1 is SGHVS, CDR2 FNYEAQ, per germline. V gave up 2 bases and J gave up 6 bases; unmatched junction bases: 12. The CDR3 covers 17 residues. Here the CDR3 DNA reads TGTGCCAGCAGCTTACTTAATCCAGGGGGTAGTCCCGGGGAGCTGTTTTTT. It specifies CASSLLNPGGSPGELFF. Filled out from reference TRBV7-6 and TRBJ2-2, the complete variable domain reads GAGVSQSPRYKVTKRGQDVALRCDPISGHVSLYWYRQALGQGPEFLTYFNYEAQQDKSGLPNDRFSAERPEGSISTLTIQRTEQRDSAMYRCASSLLNPGGSPGELFFGEGSRLTVL.

V and J are TRBV19 and TRBJ2-3; 9 nucleotides line up with TRBD1. The V segment lost 10 bases and the J segment 3 bases; nucleotides outside the gene matches: 5. CDR3 size: 13 residues. The germline V gene has CDR1 LNHDA and CDR2 SQIVND (reference sequence). The CDR3 bases are TGTGCCACCAACAGGGGGCGTACAGATACGCAGTATTTT. As protein: CATNRGRTDTQYF.

This clone was recorded a few times. CDR3 residues: CASSQQVNQPQHF. CDR3 DNA: TGTGCCAGTAGCCAGCAGGTCAATCAGCCCCAGCATTTT. The genes are TRBV19 and TRBJ1-5; D unresolved. The CDR3 sequence is 13 residues long. In germline, CDR1 is LNHDA, CDR2 SQIVND (reference sequence). Trimming pared 6 bases from V and 3 bases from J, leaving 9 bases between.

The chain combines TRBV4-1 with TRBJ1-2; 8 bases match TRBD1. The CDR3 is 15 amino acids. V shed 5 bases and J 4 bases; nucleotides not matched to a gene: 9. The germline V gene has CDR1 MGHRA and CDR2 YSYEKL. CDR3 protein: CASSYLGQGGYGYTF. CDR3 DNA sequence: TGCGCCAGCAGCTACCTCGGACAGGGAGGCTATGGCTACACCTTC.

The chain is built from TRBV7-9 and TRBJ2-7; TRBD1 matches 10 bases. There are 15 residues in the CDR3. V shed 5 bases, J shed 3 bases, and the junction held 7 bases outside the gene matches. Germline loops: CDR1 SEHNR, CDR2 FQNEAQ (reference sequence). CDR3 loop: CASSRDRGHGYEQYF. The CDR3 coding sequence is TGTGCCAGCAGCCGCGACAGGGGGCATGGCTACGAGCAGTACTTC.

This chain connects TRBV28 to TRBJ2-7; 7 bases are a match to TRBD1. The length of the CDR3 is 16 residues. V was pared by 4 bases and J by 2 bases, with 11 bases of the junction left unmatched. The V gene's germline CDR1 is MDHEN and CDR2 SYDVKM. The DNA of the CDR3 is TGTGCCAGCAGTTCCACCCCGGGACAGACGACCTACGAGCAGTACTTC. It encodes CASSSTPGQTTYEQYF.

This chain uses TRBV5-1 with TRBJ2-5; D is undetermined. Trimming removed 5 bases from V and 2 bases from J, with 7 bases in between. The CDR3 is 12 amino acids. Germline assignment: CDR1 SGHRS and CDR2 YFSETQ. Written as DNA, the CDR3 is TGCGCCAGCAGGCGTGAGCAAGAGACCCAGTACTTC. It specifies CASRREQETQYF.

This clone was seen more than once but under ten times. The gene calls are TRBV7-9 and TRBJ1-1; D possibly corresponds to TRBD1 (6 bases). The CDR3 loop spans 15 amino acids. Germline assignment: CDR1 SEHNR and CDR2 FQNEAQ (reference sequence). Between the trimmed V and J ends, which lost 5 bases and 4 bases, there was a span of 17 bases. CDR3 loop: CASSPRGGLGTEAFF. For the CDR3, the DNA is TGTGCCAGCAGCCCCCGCGGGGGGCTAGGCACTGAAGCTTTCTTT.

This chain uses TRBV5-4 with TRBJ2-6; 7 bases map to TRBD2. In germline, CDR1 is SGHNT, CDR2 YYREEE (reference sequence). V lost 1 base to trimming and J lost 6 bases; unmatched junction nucleotides: 7. The CDR3 totals 16 residues. DNA for the CDR3: TGTGCCAGCAGCTTGATTCTGGGGGGGGAGGCCAACGTCCTGACTTTC. This translates into CASSLILGGEANVLTF.

The gene calls are TRBV11-2 and TRBJ2-7; 10 bases map to TRBD1. Trimming removed 1 base from V and 4 bases from J; junction bases left unmatched: 16. This CDR3 is 19 amino acids long. Germline V gene lookup returns CDR1 SGHAT and CDR2 FQNNGV. The CDR3 nucleotides are TGTGCCAGCAGCTTAGGAGCGTTTGTTTGGGACAGGGGTTTTTACGAGCAGTACTTC. Its translation: CASSLGAFVWDRGFYEQYF.

The chain carries TRBV25-1 and TRBJ2-7; a weak D match, TRBD2 (6 bases). The CDR3 is 13 residues long. CDR1 is MGHDK, CDR2 SYGVNS, per germline. Trimming cost V 6 bases and J 3 bases, with 12 bases left between them. CDR3 DNA: TGTGCCAGCAGCCAGGGACTTCTCTACGAGCAGTACTTC. Translating gives CASSQGLLYEQYF.

The DNA for the CDR3 is TGTGCCAGCAGCTTGGGACTAGCGGTACCTAGCACAGATACGCAGTATTTT. Its translation is CASSLGLAVPSTDTQYF. The chain joins TRBV11-2 to TRBJ2-3, with 11 bases matching TRBD2. The trim removed 3 bases at V and 0 bases at J, leaving 5 bases unmatched. The germline CDR1 and CDR2 sequences are SGHAT and FQNNGV. This CDR3 has 17 residues.

This chain uses TRBV5-5 with TRBJ2-7; D gene uncertain. This CDR3 contains 13 residues. V lost 0 bases and J 6 bases, leaving 10 bases between the germline ends. Germline-derived CDR1 and CDR2 are SGHKS and YYEKEE (reference sequence). The CDR3 reads CASSLVQVGEQYF. The CDR3 coding sequence is TGTGCCAGCAGCTTGGTTCAGGTGGGCGAGCAGTACTTC. Filled out from reference TRBV5-5 and TRBJ2-7, the complete variable domain reads DAGVTQSPTHLIKTRGQQVTLRCSPISGHKSVSWYQQVLGQGPQFIFQYYEKEERGRGNFPDRFSARQFPNYSSELNVNALLLGDSALYLCASSLVQVGEQYFGPGTRLTVT.